The 13 T cell receptor beta chains reported below all come from one sample, sequenced in a study of T cells in Graves' hyperthyroidism and ophthalmopathy. Amplification yielded TCR beta CDR3 regions, with RNA transcripts as the source. The HTBI primer set was used in a first-round RT-PCR of the TCR CDR3. MiXCR, applied by TCRdb to the multiplex PCR reads, yields one record per CDR3 protein. The repertoire includes a few hundred thousand distinct CDR3 sequences, 35% to 50% of them detected once, and about 45% sits in the top ten. Sequences were obtained from peripheral blood or thyroid tissue (not recorded which). The receptors shown here come from an adult woman with Graves' disease, either hyperthyroidism or ophthalmopathy (not recorded which).

There are a few counts of this clonotype. The chain carries TRBV4-3 and TRBJ1-1; a possible D gene is TRBD1 (5 bases). This CDR3 has 15 residues. CDR1 LGHNA and CDR2 YSLEER come from the germline V gene. V lost 4 bases to trimming and J lost 7 bases, with 19 bases between them. CDR3 bases: TGCGCCAGCAGCCTCAACTCGGTTGGGGGAGATGAAGCTTTCTTT. It translates to CASSLNSVGGDEAFF.

The chain combines TRBV29-1 with TRBJ1-1; D perhaps matches TRBD1 (6 bases). The CDR3 has 14 amino acids. Germline CDR1 reads SQVTM; CDR2 reads ANQGSEA. The ends were cut back, 6 bases at V and 4 bases at J, with 18 bases in the middle. CDR3 residues: CSVVRRTASTEAFF. CDR3 bases: TGCAGCGTCGTTCGACGGACAGCTTCCACTGAAGCTTTCTTT.

The sample holds many counts of this clonotype. V usage is TRBV28 and J usage is TRBJ1-5, with no clear D. V was clipped by 2 bases and J by 6 bases, with 14 bases between them. The CDR3 is made up of 15 amino acids. Germline V gene sequence: CDR1 MDHEN, CDR2 SYDVKM. CDR3 region: CASSLGQVMAQPQHF. CDR3 coding DNA: TGTGCCAGCAGTTTAGGCCAGGTGATGGCTCAGCCCCAGCATTTT.

Many counts were recorded for this clonotype. The V and J genes are TRBV9 and TRBJ1-1; 9 bases match TRBD1. V lost 3 bases and J lost 6; bases outside the gene matches: 15. The germline CDR1 and CDR2 sequences are SGDLS and YYNGEE. CDR3 length: 17 residues. In nucleotides, the CDR3 is TGTGCCAGCAGCGACTCAGACCGGGACAGGGTTTATCCTGAAGCTTTCTTT. As protein: CASSDSDRDRVYPEAFF.

This clonotype was detected ten times or more. The chain couples TRBV2 to TRBJ2-2, with a tentative D call TRBD2 (7 bases). The CDR3 runs 15 residues. Germline V lookup: CDR1 SNHLY, CDR2 FYNNEI. V was trimmed by 4 bases and J by 6 bases, leaving 15 bases between them. CDR3 nucleotides: TGTGCCAGCAGTGTGGGGGGGCCGAGATCCGGGGAGCTGTTTTTT. It translates to CASSVGGPRSGELFF.

In this sample, this clonotype turned up once. One end of the junction is discordant with germline, which a read error may explain. This chain links TRBV9 with TRBJ2-2; perhaps TRBD1 as D (6 bases). Germline V CDR1 and CDR2: SGDLS, YYNGEE. The CDR3 loop spans 16 amino acids. The CDR3 nucleotides read TGCGCCAGCAGCTCCTCGTCCAGGGGAAGCACCGGGGAGCTGTTTTTT. Its protein is CASSSSSRGSTGELFF.

The gene calls are TRBV20-1 and TRBJ2-5; perhaps D is TRBD1 or TRBD2 (5 bases each). V lost 0 bases, J lost 3 bases, and 11 bases lay in between. Germline V lookup: CDR1 DFQATT, CDR2 SNEGSKA (reference sequence). The CDR3 runs to 14 residues. CDR3 sequence (DNA): TGCAGTGCTAGAGATCCCAGGGAGAAAGAGACCCAGTACTTC. Its protein product is CSARDPREKETQYF.

The chain joins TRBV25-1 to TRBJ1-6; the match to TRBD1 covers 7 bases. Germline CDR1 and CDR2: MGHDK and SYGVNS. The CDR3 consists of 15 residues. V shed 1 base, J shed 5 bases, and the junction held 2 bases outside the gene matches. The CDR3 DNA sequence: TGTGCCAGCAGTGAATTCCAGGGGGATAATTCACCCCTCCACTTT. This codes for CASSEFQGDNSPLHF.

The V call is TRBV19, the J call TRBJ1-1; TRBD1 aligns across 8 bases. V lost 7 bases to trimming and J lost 7 bases; unmatched junction nucleotides: 11. This CDR3 has 14 amino acids. Germline loops: CDR1 LNHDA, CDR2 SQIVND (reference sequence). DNA for the CDR3: TGTGCCAGTACAAGACAGGGGAGCAACGGTGAAGCTTTCTTT. Its translation is CASTRQGSNGEAFF.

V and J are TRBV20-1 and TRBJ2-2, with a tentative D call TRBD1 (6 bases). The CDR3 covers 12 residues. Germline values: CDR1 DFQATT, CDR2 SNEGSKA (reference sequence). The ends were cut back, 6 bases at V and 8 bases at J, with 13 bases in the middle. The CDR3 is CSAIDGTGELFF. CDR3 nucleotides: TGCAGTGCAATAGACGGGACAGGGGAGCTGTTTTTT.

The CDR3 DNA reads as TGTGCCTGGAGTAAGATGGAGTCAGATACGCAGTATTTT. This encodes CAWSKMESDTQYF. This chain links TRBV30 with TRBJ2-3; D is undetermined. Trimming shortened V by 2 bases and J by 4 bases, and 10 bases separated the two germline ends. The CDR3 has 13 residues. CDR1 is GTSNPN, CDR2 SVGIG, per germline (reference sequence).

V and J are TRBV2 and TRBJ2-7; D unclear. Near its end, the DNA agrees better with TRBJ2-5, so the J call may be wrong. The germline V gene has CDR1 SNHLY and CDR2 FYNNEI. The CDR3 runs to 13 residues. The CDR3, as DNA: TGTGCCAGCAGGATGACAATCCAAGAGACCCAGTACTTC. This encodes CASRMTIQETQYF.

The chain couples TRBV29-1 to TRBJ1-1; D unresolved. The V gene's germline CDR1 is SQVTM and CDR2 ANQGSEA. The CDR3 runs to 10 residues. Trimming left V 4 bases short and J 8 bases short, with 8 bases between. CDR3 in amino acids: CSVVVGEAFF. The DNA of the CDR3 is TGCAGCGTTGTAGTCGGCGAAGCTTTCTTT. Full variable domain (outside the CDR3, taken from reference TRBV29-1 and TRBJ1-1): SAVISQKPSRDICQRGTSLTIQCQVDSQVTMMFWYRQQPGQSLTLIATANQGSEATYESGFVIDKFPISRPNLTFSTLTVSNMSPEDSSIYLCSVVVGEAFFGQGTRLTVV.